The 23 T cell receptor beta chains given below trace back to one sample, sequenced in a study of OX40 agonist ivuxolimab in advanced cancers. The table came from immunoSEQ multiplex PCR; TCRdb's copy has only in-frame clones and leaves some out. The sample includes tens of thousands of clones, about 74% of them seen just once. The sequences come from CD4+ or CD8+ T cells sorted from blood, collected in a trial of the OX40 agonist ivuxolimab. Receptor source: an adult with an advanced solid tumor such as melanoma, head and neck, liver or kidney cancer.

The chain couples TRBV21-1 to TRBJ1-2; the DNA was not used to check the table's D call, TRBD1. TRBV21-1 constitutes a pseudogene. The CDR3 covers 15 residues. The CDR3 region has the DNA TGTGCCAGCAGCATGGACAGAACCCTTCCCCATGGCTACACCTTC. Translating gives CASSMDRTLPHGYTF.

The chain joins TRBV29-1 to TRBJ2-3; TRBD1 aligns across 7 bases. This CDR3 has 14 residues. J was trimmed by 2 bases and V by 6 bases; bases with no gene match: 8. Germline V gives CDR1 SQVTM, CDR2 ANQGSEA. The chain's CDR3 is CSVLGQQSTDTQYF. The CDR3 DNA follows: TGCAGCGTATTGGGACAGCAATCCACAGATACGCAGTATTTT.

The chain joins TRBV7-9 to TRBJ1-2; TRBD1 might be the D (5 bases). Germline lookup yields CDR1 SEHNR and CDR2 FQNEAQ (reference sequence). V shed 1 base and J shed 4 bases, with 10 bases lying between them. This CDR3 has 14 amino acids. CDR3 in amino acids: CASSLGQGGYGYTF. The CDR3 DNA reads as TGTGCCAGCAGCTTAGGGCAGGGTGGCTATGGCTACACCTTC. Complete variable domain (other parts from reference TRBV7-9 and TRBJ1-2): DTGVSQNPRHKITKRGQNVTFRCDPISEHNRLYWYRQTLGQGPEFLTYFQNEAQLEKSRLLSDRFSAERPKGSFSTLEIQRTEQGDSAMYLCASSLGQGGYGYTFGSGTRLTVV.

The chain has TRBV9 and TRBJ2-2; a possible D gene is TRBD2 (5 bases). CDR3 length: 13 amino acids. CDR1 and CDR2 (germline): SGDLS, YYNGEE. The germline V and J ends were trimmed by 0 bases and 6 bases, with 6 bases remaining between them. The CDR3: CASSVVEAGELFF. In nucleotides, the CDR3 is TGTGCCAGCAGCGTAGTGGAGGCCGGGGAGCTGTTTTTT.

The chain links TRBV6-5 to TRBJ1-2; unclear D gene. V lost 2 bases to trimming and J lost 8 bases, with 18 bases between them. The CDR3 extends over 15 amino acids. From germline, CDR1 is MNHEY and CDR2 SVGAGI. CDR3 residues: CASSYAGSRSGGYTF. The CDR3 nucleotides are TGTGCCAGCAGTTACGCGGGCAGCCGATCGGGAGGCTACACCTTC.

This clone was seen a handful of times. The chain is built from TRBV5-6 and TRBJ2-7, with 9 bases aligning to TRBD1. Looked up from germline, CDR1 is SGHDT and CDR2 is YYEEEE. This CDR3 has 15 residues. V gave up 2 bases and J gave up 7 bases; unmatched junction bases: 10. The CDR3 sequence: CASSFRQGEGGEQYF. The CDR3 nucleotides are TGTGCCAGCAGCTTTCGACAGGGGGAAGGAGGTGAGCAGTACTTC.

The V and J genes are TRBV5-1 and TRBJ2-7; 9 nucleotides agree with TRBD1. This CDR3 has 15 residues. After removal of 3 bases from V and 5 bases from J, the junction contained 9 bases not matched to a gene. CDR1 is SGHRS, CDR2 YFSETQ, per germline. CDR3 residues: CASSSLQGAPDEQYF. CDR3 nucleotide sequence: TGCGCCAGCAGCTCGCTACAGGGGGCCCCCGACGAGCAGTACTTC. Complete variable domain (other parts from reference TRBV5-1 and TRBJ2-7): KAGVTQTPRYLIKTRGQQVTLSCSPISGHRSVSWYQQTPGQGLQFLFEYFSETQRNKGNFPGRFSGRQFSNSRSEMNVSTLELGDSALYLCASSSLQGAPDEQYFGPGTRLTVT.

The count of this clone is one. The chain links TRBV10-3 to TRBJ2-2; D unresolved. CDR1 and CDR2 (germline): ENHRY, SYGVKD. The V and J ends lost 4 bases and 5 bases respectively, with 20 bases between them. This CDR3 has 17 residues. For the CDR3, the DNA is TGTGCCATCAGTGCCCTACCTCGCGTGTCGGATACCGGGGAGCTGTTTTTT. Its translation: CAISALPRVSDTGELFF.

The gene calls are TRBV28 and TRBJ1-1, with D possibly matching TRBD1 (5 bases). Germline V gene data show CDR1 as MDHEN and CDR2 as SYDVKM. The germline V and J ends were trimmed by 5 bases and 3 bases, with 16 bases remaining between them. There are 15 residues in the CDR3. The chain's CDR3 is CASSIPPQGYTEAFF. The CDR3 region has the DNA TGTGCCAGCAGTATCCCACCCCAGGGTTACACTGAAGCTTTCTTT. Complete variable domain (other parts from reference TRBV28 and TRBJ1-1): DVKVTQSSRYLVKRTGEKVFLECVQDMDHENMFWYRQDPGLGLRLIYFSYDVKMKEKGDIPEGYSVSREKKERFSLILESASTNQTSMYLCASSIPPQGYTEAFFGQGTRLTVV.

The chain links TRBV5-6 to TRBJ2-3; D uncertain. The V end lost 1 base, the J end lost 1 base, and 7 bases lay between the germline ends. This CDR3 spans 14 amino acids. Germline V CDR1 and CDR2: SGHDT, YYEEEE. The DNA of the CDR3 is TGTGCCAGCAGCTTGCAGGATCGCACAGATACGCAGTATTTT. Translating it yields CASSLQDRTDTQYF.

The chain's CDR3 is CATRTRNTGELFF. CDR3 bases: TGTGCCACCCGGACGCGGAACACCGGGGAGCTGTTTTTT. The chain is built from TRBV28 and TRBJ2-2; D remains ambiguous. Germline V CDR1 and CDR2: MDHEN, SYDVKM. The CDR3 runs to 13 residues. Deletions cut 10 bases from V and 1 base from J, with 10 bases between. The variable domain in full, with the rest retrieved from reference TRBV28 and TRBJ2-2, is DVKVTQSSRYLVKRTGEKVFLECVQDMDHENMFWYRQDPGLGLRLIYFSYDVKMKEKGDIPEGYSVSREKKERFSLILESASTNQTSMYLCATRTRNTGELFFGEGSRLTVL.

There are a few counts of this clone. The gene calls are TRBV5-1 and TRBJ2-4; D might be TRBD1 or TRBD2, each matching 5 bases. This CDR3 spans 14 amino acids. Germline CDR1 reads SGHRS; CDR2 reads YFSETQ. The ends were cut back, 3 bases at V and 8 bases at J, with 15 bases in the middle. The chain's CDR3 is CASSSGTPGDIQYF. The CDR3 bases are TGCGCCAGCAGCTCGGGGACCCCTGGGGACATTCAGTACTTC.

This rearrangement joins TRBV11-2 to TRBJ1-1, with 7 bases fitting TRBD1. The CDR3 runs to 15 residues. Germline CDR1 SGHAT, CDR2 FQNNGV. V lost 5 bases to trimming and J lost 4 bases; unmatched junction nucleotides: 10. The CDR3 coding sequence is TGTGCCAGCAGCGAGGGGGCAGGGATTTTCACTGAAGCTTTCTTT. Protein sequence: CASSEGAGIFTEAFF.

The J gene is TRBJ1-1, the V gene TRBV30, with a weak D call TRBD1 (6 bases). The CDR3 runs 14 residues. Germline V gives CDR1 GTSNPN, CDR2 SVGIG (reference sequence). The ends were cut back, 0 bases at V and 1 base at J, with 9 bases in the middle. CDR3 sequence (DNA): TGTGCCTGGAGTGTAGGGGGGCCGAACACTGAAGCTTTCTTT. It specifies CAWSVGGPNTEAFF.

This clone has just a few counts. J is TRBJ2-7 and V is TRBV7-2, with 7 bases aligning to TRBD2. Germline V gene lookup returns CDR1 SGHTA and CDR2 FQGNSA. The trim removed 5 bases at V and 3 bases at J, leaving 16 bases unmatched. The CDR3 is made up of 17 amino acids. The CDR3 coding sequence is TGTGCCAGCAGCCGGGGGAAGAGTAGCGGGTCCCTCTACGAGCAGTACTTC. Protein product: CASSRGKSSGSLYEQYF.

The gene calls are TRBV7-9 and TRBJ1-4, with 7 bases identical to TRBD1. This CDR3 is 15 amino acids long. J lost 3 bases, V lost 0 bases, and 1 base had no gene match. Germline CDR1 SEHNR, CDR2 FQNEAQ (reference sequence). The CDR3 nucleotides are TGTGCCAGCAGCTTAGCGCAGGGGGCTAATGAAAAACTGTTTTTT. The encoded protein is CASSLAQGANEKLFF. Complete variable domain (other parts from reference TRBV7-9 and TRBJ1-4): DTGVSQNPRHKITKRGQNVTFRCDPISEHNRLYWYRQTLGQGPEFLTYFQNEAQLEKSRLLSDRFSAERPKGSFSTLEIQRTEQGDSAMYLCASSLAQGANEKLFFGSGTQLSVL.

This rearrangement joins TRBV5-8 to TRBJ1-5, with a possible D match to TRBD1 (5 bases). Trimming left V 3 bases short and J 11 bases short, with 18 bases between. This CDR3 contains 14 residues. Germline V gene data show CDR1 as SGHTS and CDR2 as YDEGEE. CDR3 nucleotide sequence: TGTGCCAGCAGCTCAACAGGACCAATCAGCACCCAGCATTTT. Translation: CASSSTGPISTQHF.

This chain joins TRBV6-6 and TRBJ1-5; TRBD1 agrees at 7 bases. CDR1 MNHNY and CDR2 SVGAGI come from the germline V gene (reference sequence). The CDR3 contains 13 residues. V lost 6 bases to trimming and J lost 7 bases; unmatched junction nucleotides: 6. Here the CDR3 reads CASRSGGGQPQHF. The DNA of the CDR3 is TGTGCCAGCAGGTCAGGGGGTGGCCAGCCCCAGCATTTT.

CDR3 bases: TGTGCCAGCAGCACGGGCGGGAGACTCTACGAGCAGTACTTC. This sequence encodes CASSTGGRLYEQYF. This chain connects TRBV13 to TRBJ2-7; 7 nucleotides line up with TRBD2. The trim removed 5 bases at V and 3 bases at J, leaving 7 bases unmatched. CDR3 length: 14 residues. Germline CDR1 PRHDT, CDR2 FYEKMQ (reference sequence).

CDR3 protein: CASSSGSGSAGELFF. The CDR3 coding sequence is TGCGCCAGCAGCTCCGGTAGCGGGAGTGCCGGGGAGCTGTTTTTT. This sequence joins TRBV5-1 and TRBJ2-2, with 9 positions matching TRBD2. The germline CDR1 and CDR2 sequences are SGHRS and YFSETQ. The CDR3 loop spans 15 amino acids. After removal of 3 bases from V and 6 bases from J, the junction contained 6 bases not matched to a gene.

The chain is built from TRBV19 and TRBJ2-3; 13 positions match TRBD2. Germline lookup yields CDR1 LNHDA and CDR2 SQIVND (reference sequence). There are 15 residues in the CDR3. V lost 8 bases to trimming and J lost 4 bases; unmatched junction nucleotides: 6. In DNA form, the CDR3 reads TGTGCCAGTGCGCAACTAGCGGGGGGGCCAGATACGCAGTATTTT. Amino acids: CASAQLAGGPDTQYF.

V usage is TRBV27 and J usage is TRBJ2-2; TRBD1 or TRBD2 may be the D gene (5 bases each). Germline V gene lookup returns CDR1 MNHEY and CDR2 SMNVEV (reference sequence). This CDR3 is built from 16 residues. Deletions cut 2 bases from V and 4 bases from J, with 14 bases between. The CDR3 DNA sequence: TGTGCCAGCAGTTTAAGTGGGGGAACCGTCACCGGGGAGCTGTTTTTT. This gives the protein CASSLSGGTVTGELFF.

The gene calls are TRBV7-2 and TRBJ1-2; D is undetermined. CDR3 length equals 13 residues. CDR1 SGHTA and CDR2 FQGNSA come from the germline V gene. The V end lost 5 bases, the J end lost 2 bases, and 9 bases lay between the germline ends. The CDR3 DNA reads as TGTGCCAGCAGCCGGACCTCAAACTATGGCTACACCTTC. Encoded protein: CASSRTSNYGYTF.